This passage covers 6 T cell receptor beta chains from one sample sequenced in a study of post-analysis software for immune sequencing data. Study observations and caveats: Among four to six TRBV segments more frequent in patients than controls were TRBV5-6, TRBV5-1 and TRBV20-1.

Presence of unique molecular identifiers characterized the TCR beta cDNA libraries. TCRdb fed the PCR reads into MiXCR, producing one record per CDR3 protein. Here the sample spans about 810,000 distinct CDR3 sequences, 53% being singletons. These receptors lack a known antigen. The sequencing sample was made of blood. Source of these receptors: a girl aged 10 to 17 with multiple sclerosis.

V usage is TRBV5-1 and J usage is TRBJ1-2; TRBD1 might be the D (6 bases). The ends were cut back, 0 bases at V and 5 bases at J, with 8 bases in the middle. Germline CDR1 and CDR2: SGHRS and YFSETQ. This CDR3 is built from 13 residues. The CDR3 region is CASSLEQGYGYTF. The DNA for the CDR3 is TGCGCCAGCAGCTTGGAACAGGGTTATGGCTACACCTTC.

The chain is built from TRBV29-1 and TRBJ1-2; D possibly corresponds to TRBD1 (6 bases). CDR3 length: 11 residues. The germline gives CDR1 SQVTM, CDR2 ANQGSEA. V gave up 7 bases and J gave up 5 bases, with 11 bases separating them. CDR3 amino acids: CSARQEYGYTF. DNA of the CDR3: TGCAGCGCCCGACAGGAATATGGCTACACCTTC.

This clonotype was detected a few times. The chain couples TRBV4-1 to TRBJ2-4; perhaps TRBD1 as D (6 bases). Germline-derived CDR1 and CDR2 are MGHRA and YSYEKL. V was pared by 4 bases and J by 0 bases, with 16 bases between. CDR3 length: 17 residues. CDR3 loop: CASSPSGARIAKNIQYF. DNA for the CDR3: TGCGCCAGCAGCCCGTCAGGGGCGCGGATAGCCAAAAACATTCAGTACTTC.

There are a few counts of this clonotype. V is TRBV7-2 and J is TRBJ1-1; D perhaps matches TRBD1 (5 bases). The CDR3 contains 15 residues. Germline lookup yields CDR1 SGHTA and CDR2 FQGNSA. V was shortened by 5 bases and J by 5 bases, with 18 bases between the two germline ends. The CDR3, as DNA: TGTGCCAGCAGCCCGGGTCCCGGGACGGGGACTGAAGCTTTCTTT. Protein sequence: CASSPGPGTGTEAFF.

The table lists this clonotype with a few counts. This chain's CDR3 is CASSVGTGGTETQYF. CDR3 bases: TGTGCCAGCAGCGTAGGGACAGGGGGCACAGAGACCCAGTACTTC. The V and J genes are TRBV7-3 and TRBJ2-5; 12 bases agree with TRBD1. Germline assignment: CDR1 SGHTA and CDR2 FQGTGA. The CDR3 consists of 15 residues. The trim removed 5 bases at V and 4 bases at J, leaving 5 bases unmatched.

This chain joins TRBV14 and TRBJ1-1; D possibly corresponds to TRBD1 (6 bases). V was shortened by 4 bases and J by 0 bases, with 12 bases between the two germline ends. The germline V gene encodes CDR1 SGHDN and CDR2 FVKESK. The CDR3 extends over 15 amino acids. CDR3 nucleotides: TGTGCCAGCAGCCGATACAGGGCCATGAACACTGAAGCTTTCTTT. This gives the protein CASSRYRAMNTEAFF.